This T cell receptor (beta chain) was sequenced during a study of T cell responses to AZD1222 COVID-19 vaccine. As regards this clone: A much bigger clone sits one base away, suggesting this may be a read error.

Germline V gene data show CDR1 as SGHVT and CDR2 as SQSDAQ. The CDR3 is made up of 11 amino acids. Trimming left V 6 bases short and J 4 bases short, with 3 bases between. Repertoires were generated with immunoSEQ multiplex PCR, while TCRdb's copy carries only in-frame clones and drops some. The sample has 90,000 to 150,000 clones; approximately 89% are singletons. This receptor was taken from an adult in good health. The chain links TRBV7-4 to TRBJ2-2; unclear D gene. The sequencing here drew on peripheral blood, taken on day 0 of AZD1222 vaccination. CDR3 sequence reads: CASRRTGELFF. The CDR3 nucleotides read TGTGCCAGCAGACGCACCGGGGAGCTGTTTTTT.